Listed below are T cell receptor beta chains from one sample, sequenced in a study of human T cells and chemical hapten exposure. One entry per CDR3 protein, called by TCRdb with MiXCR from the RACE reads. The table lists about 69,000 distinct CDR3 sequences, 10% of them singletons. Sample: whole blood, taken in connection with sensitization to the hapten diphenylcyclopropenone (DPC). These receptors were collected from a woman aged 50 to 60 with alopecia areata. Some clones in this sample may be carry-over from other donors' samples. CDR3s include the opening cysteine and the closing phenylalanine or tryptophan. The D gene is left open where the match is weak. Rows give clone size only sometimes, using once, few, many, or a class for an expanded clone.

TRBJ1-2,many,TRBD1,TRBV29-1,CSVGQGLAGYTF,TGCAGCGTGGGACAGGGGTTGGCTGGCTACACCTTC
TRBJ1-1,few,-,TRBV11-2,CASSPTGIEAFF,TGTGCCAGCAGCCCCACGGGAATTGAAGCTTTCTTT
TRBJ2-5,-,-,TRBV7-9,CASSSGHQETQYF,TGTGCCAGCAGCTCCGGACATCAAGAGACCCAGTACTTC
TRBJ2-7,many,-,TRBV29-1,CSVRRGTGEQYF,TGCAGCGTCCGCAGGGGAACGGGAGAGCAGTACTTC
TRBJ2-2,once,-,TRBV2,CASSEVGGRELFF,TGTGCCAGCAGTGAAGTCGGGGGTCGGGAGCTGTTTTTT
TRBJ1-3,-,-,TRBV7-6,CASSPAFQPSGNTIYF,TGTGCCAGCAGCCCCGCCTTCCAACCCTCTGGAAACACCATATATTTT
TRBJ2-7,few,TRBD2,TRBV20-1,CSALTSGLSYEQYF,TGCAGTGCTCTTACTAGCGGCCTCTCCTACGAGCAGTACTTC
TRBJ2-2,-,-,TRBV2,CASSELFLTTNTGELFF,TGTGCCAGCAGTGAACTGTTCCTTACAACGAACACCGGGGAGCTGTTTTTT
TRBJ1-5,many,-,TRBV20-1,CSARDHEDAGPQHF,TGCAGTGCTAGAGATCACGAGGACGCAGGGCCCCAGCATTTT
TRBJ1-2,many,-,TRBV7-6,CASSLRPRATNYGYTF,TGTGCCAGCAGCTTAAGACCGAGAGCCACAAACTATGGCTACACCTTC
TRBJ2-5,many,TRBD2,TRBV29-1,CSVELSGRARSGQETQYF,TGCAGCGTTGAACTTAGCGGGAGGGCCAGATCAGGCCAAGAGACCCAGTACTTC
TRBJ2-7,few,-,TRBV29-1,CSVAEAEQYF,TGCAGCGTTGCAGAGGCGGAGCAGTACTTC
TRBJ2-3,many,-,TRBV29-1,CSVQALGTDTQYF,TGCAGCGTCCAGGCCCTCGGCACAGATACGCAGTATTTT
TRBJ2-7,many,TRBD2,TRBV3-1,CASRLAGGPGEQYF,TGTGCCAGCAGACTAGCGGGAGGGCCGGGCGAGCAGTACTTC
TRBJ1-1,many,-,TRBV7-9,CASSRALTGNTEAFF,TGTGCCAGCAGCCGGGCATTGACAGGGAACACTGAAGCTTTCTTT
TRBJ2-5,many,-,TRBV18,CASSPYQETQYF,TGTGCCAGCTCACCGTACCAAGAGACCCAGTACTTC
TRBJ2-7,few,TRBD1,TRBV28,CASSLSTGRHEQYF,TGTGCCAGCAGTCTTTCGACAGGGCGCCACGAGCAGTACTTC
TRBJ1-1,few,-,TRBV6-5,CASSYSQNTEAFF,TGTGCCAGCAGTTACTCACAGAACACTGAAGCTTTCTTT
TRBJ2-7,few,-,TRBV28,CASSLPTYEQYF,TGTGCCAGCAGCCTCCCTACCTACGAGCAGTACTTC
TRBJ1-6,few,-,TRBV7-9,CASSGRNSPLHF,TGTGCCAGCAGCGGGAGAAATTCACCCCTCCACTTT
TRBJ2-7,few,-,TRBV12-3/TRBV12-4,CASSLMGQYEQYF,TGTGCCAGCAGTTTAATGGGACAATACGAGCAGTACTTC
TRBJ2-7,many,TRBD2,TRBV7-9,CASSLMASGREQYF,TGTGCCAGCAGCTTAATGGCTAGCGGTCGAGAGCAGTACTTC
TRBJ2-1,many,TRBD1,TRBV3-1,CASSQATPHRGTEQFF,TGTGCCAGCAGCCAAGCCACTCCTCACAGGGGGACTGAGCAGTTCTTC
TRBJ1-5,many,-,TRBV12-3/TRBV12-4,CASSPHEADQPQHF,TGTGCCAGCAGTCCCCACGAGGCAGATCAGCCCCAGCATTTT
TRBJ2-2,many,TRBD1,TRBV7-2,CASSLASTGVARTGELFF,TGTGCCAGCAGCTTAGCCAGCACAGGGGTCGCAAGGACCGGGGAGCTGTTTTTT
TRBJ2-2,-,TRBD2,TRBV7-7,CASSNSGSSTGELFF,TGTGCTAGCAGCAATAGCGGGAGTAGTACCGGGGAGCTGTTTTTT
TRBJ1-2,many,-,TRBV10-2,CASSGQTRDNYGYTF,TGCGCCAGCAGCGGACAGACGAGGGACAACTATGGCTACACCTTC
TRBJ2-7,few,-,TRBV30,CAWSVDYTGEQYF,TGTGCCTGGAGTGTAGACTACACGGGGGAGCAGTACTTC